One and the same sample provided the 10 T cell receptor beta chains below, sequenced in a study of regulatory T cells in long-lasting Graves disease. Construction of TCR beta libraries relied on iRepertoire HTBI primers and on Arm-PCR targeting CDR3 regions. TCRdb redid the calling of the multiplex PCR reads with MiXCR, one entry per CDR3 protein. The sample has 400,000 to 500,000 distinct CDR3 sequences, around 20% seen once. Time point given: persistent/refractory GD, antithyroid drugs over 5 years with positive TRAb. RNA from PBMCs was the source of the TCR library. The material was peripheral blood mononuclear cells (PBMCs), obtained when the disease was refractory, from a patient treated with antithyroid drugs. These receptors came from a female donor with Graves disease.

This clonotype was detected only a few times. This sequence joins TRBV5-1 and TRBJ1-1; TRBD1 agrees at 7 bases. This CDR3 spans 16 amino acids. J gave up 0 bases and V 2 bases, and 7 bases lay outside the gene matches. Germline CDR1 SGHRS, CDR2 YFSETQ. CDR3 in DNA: TGCGCCAGCAGCTTACAACCGGGACAGATGAACACTGAAGCTTTCTTT. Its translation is CASSLQPGQMNTEAFF. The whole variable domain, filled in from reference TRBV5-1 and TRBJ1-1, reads KAGVTQTPRYLIKTRGQQVTLSCSPISGHRSVSWYQQTPGQGLQFLFEYFSETQRNKGNFPGRFSGRQFSNSRSEMNVSTLELGDSALYLCASSLQPGQMNTEAFFGQGTRLTVV.

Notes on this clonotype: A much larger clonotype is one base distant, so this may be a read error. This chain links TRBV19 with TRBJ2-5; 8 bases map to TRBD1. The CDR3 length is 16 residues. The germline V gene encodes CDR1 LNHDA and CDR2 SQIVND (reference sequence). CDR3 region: CASSPRQGNYQEAQYF. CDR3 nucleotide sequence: TGTGCCAGTAGTCCACGACAGGGGAACTACCAAGAGGCCCAGTACTTC.

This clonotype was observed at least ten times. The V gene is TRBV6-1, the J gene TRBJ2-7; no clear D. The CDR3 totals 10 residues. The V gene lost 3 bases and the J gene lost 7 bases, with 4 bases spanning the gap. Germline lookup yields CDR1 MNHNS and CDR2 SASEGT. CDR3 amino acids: CASSEVEQYF. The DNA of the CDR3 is TGTGCCAGCAGTGAGGTAGAGCAGTACTTC.

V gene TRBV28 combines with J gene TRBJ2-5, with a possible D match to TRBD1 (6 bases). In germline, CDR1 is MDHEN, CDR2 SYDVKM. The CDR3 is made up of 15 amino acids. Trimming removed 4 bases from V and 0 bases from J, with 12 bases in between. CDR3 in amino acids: CASSSGQTNQETQYF. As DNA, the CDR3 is TGTGCCAGCAGTTCTGGACAGACAAACCAAGAGACCCAGTACTTC.

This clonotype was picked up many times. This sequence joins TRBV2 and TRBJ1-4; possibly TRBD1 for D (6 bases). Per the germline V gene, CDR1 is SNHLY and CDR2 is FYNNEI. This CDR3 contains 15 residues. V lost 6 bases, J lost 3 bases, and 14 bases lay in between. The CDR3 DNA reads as TGTGCCAGCAGCGGACAAGGACAGTCTAATGAAAAACTGTTTTTT. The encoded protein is CASSGQGQSNEKLFF.

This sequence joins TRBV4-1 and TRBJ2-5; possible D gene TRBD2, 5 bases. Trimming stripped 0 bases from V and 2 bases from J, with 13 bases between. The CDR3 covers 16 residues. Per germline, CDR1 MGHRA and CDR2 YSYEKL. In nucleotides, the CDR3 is TGCGCCAGCAGCCAAGAAGCGGCAGTTGCTCAAGAGACCCAGTACTTC. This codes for CASSQEAAVAQETQYF.

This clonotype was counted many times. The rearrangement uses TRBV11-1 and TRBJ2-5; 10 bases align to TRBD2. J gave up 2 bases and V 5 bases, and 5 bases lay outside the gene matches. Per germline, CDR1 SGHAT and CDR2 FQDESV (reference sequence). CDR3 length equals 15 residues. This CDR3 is CASSPGLAEQETQYF. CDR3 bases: TGTGCCAGCAGCCCAGGACTAGCGGAGCAAGAGACCCAGTACTTC.

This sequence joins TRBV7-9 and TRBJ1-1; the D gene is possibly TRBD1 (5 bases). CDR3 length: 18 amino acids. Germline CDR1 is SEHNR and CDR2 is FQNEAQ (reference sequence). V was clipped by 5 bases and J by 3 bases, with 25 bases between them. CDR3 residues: CASSPTPGTHRMYTEAFF. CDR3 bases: TGTGCCAGCAGCCCAACTCCCGGGACCCATCGGATGTACACTGAAGCTTTCTTT.

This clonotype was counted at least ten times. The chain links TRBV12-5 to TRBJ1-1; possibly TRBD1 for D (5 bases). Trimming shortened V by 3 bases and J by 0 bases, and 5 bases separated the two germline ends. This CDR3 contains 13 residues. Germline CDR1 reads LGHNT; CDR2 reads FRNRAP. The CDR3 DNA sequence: TGTGCTAGTGGTTTAGGGGTGAACACTGAAGCTTTCTTT. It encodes CASGLGVNTEAFF.

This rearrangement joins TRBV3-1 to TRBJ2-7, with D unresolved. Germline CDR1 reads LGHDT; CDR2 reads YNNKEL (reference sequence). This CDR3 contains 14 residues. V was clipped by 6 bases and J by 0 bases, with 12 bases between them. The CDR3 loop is CASRPAMTSYEQYF. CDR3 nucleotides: TGTGCCAGCAGACCGGCTATGACCTCCTACGAGCAGTACTTC.